These 29 T cell receptor beta chains came from one sample sequenced in a study of blood T cell repertoires in COVID-19. Some clones are missing from TCRdb's copy, which holds only in-frame ones; the method was immunoSEQ multiplex PCR. The profile shows around 250,000 clones, over 70% of them singletons. The sample was PBMCs or T cells enriched from blood (not recorded which). The origin of the receptors is a woman aged 40-49 years who had been exposed to COVID-19.

The V and J genes are TRBV7-9 and TRBJ2-7; a possible D gene is TRBD2 (5 bases). CDR3 length: 18 amino acids. Germline-derived CDR1 and CDR2 are SEHNR and FQNEAQ (reference sequence). V dropped 5 bases and J dropped 4 bases, with 27 bases sitting between them. The CDR3 protein is CASSRPEIPAGDGYEQYF. CDR3 sequence (DNA): TGTGCCAGCAGCCGTCCCGAGATCCCAGCCGGGGATGGTTACGAGCAGTACTTC.

The chain links TRBV28 to TRBJ1-1; D gene ambiguous. This CDR3 has 13 amino acids. Germline CDR1 and CDR2: MDHEN and SYDVKM. With 5 bases removed from V and 0 bases from J, the gap between germline ends came to 7 bases. CDR3 in amino acids: CASSSGMNTEAFF. The CDR3 DNA reads as TGTGCCAGCAGTAGCGGAATGAACACTGAAGCTTTCTTT.

For this clone: The junction departs from germline at one end; a sequencing error may be responsible. The chain links TRBV5-1 to TRBJ1-4, with TRBD1 as a possible D gene (6 bases). Germline assignment: CDR1 SGHRS and CDR2 YFSETQ. The CDR3 consists of 15 residues. CDR3 DNA sequence: TGTGCCAGCAGCTTGGAGGGGGGGACTAATGAAAAACTGTTTTTT. Residues: CASSLEGGTNEKLFF.

The rearrangement joins TRBV30 to TRBJ1-2; D gene ambiguous. The V end was cut by 0 bases, the J end by 4 bases, with 9 bases between. CDR1 and CDR2 (germline): GTSNPN, SVGIG (reference sequence). This CDR3 contains 13 residues. The CDR3 sequence is CAWSVIRVYGYTF. CDR3 nucleotides: TGTGCCTGGAGTGTGATCCGAGTCTATGGCTACACCTTC.

The chain uses TRBV6-5 and TRBJ2-7; D unresolved. CDR3 length equals 15 residues. Trimming stripped 7 bases from V and 3 bases from J, with 19 bases between. Germline loops: CDR1 MNHEY, CDR2 SVGAGI. Here the CDR3 DNA reads TGTGCCAGCAACGCAATGAACCTAGGTATCTACGAGCAGTACGTC. It codes for CASNAMNLGIYEQYV.

In its sample, this clone was seen once. The rearrangement joins TRBV7-9 to TRBJ2-7; a weak D match, TRBD1 (5 bases). This CDR3 region has 16 residues. Germline assignment: CDR1 SEHNR and CDR2 FQNEAQ (reference sequence). Between the trimmed V and J ends, which lost 1 base and 0 bases, there was a span of 13 bases. The CDR3 region is CASSLEAGLVSYEQYF. CDR3 coding DNA: TGTGCCAGCAGCTTAGAGGCAGGGCTTGTCTCCTACGAGCAGTACTTC. The variable domain in full, with the rest retrieved from reference TRBV7-9 and TRBJ2-7, is DTGVSQNPRHKITKRGQNVTFRCDPISEHNRLYWYRQTLGQGPEFLTYFQNEAQLEKSRLLSDRFSAERPKGSFSTLEIQRTEQGDSAMYLCASSLEAGLVSYEQYFGPGTRLTVT.

The chain carries TRBV1 and TRBJ1-2. TRBV1 is tagged as a pseudogene. The CDR3 runs to 16 residues. CDR3 nucleotide sequence: TGCACCTCCCTCTTAACTCCCCTCCTAGCTAACTATGGCTACACCTTC. Translated: CTSLLTPLLANYGYTF.

The chain recombines TRBV28 with TRBJ2-5; D perhaps matches TRBD2 (6 bases). Germline lookup yields CDR1 MDHEN and CDR2 SYDVKM. The CDR3 is 13 residues long. With 5 bases removed from V and 2 bases from J, the gap between germline ends came to 9 bases. Written as DNA, the CDR3 is TGTGCCAGCAGTCCCCGGGGGCAAGAGACCCAGTACTTC. This codes for CASSPRGQETQYF. Complete variable domain (other parts from reference TRBV28 and TRBJ2-5): DVKVTQSSRYLVKRTGEKVFLECVQDMDHENMFWYRQDPGLGLRLIYFSYDVKMKEKGDIPEGYSVSREKKERFSLILESASTNQTSMYLCASSPRGQETQYFGPGTRLLVL.

The chain couples TRBV28 to TRBJ1-1; maybe TRBD1 (5 bases). The germline gives CDR1 MDHEN, CDR2 SYDVKM. The CDR3 spans 13 residues. V was trimmed by 8 bases and J by 1 base, leaving 11 bases between them. Written as DNA, the CDR3 is TGTGCCAGCCGCGGGGGGGAGAACACTGAAGCTTTCTTT. It translates to CASRGGENTEAFF. The whole variable domain, remainder taken from reference TRBV28 and TRBJ1-1, is DVKVTQSSRYLVKRTGEKVFLECVQDMDHENMFWYRQDPGLGLRLIYFSYDVKMKEKGDIPEGYSVSREKKERFSLILESASTNQTSMYLCASRGGENTEAFFGQGTRLTVV.

The chain combines TRBV7-3 with TRBJ2-1; 7 bases fit TRBD2. Germline assignment: CDR1 SGHTA and CDR2 FQGTGA. This CDR3 has 17 residues. The V segment lost 5 bases and the J segment 2 bases; nucleotides outside the gene matches: 12. The CDR3 spells CASSPTLAARPYNEQFF. CDR3 sequence (DNA): TGTGCCAGCAGCCCGACCCTAGCGGCGAGACCCTACAATGAGCAGTTCTTC.

V is TRBV28 and J is TRBJ1-3, with D tentatively TRBD1 (5 bases). Germline V CDR1 and CDR2: MDHEN, SYDVKM. The germline V and J ends were trimmed by 5 bases and 3 bases, with 14 bases remaining between them. This CDR3 spans 15 amino acids. The CDR3 spells CASSGPGTSGNTIYF. The CDR3 DNA is TGTGCCAGCAGTGGACCCGGGACTAGTGGAAACACCATATATTTT.

The chain links TRBV10-3 to TRBJ1-1, with D unclear. CDR1 and CDR2 (germline): ENHRY, SYGVKD. The ends were cut back, 2 bases at V and 4 bases at J, with 11 bases in the middle. This CDR3 spans 14 amino acids. CDR3 DNA sequence: TGTGCCATCAGTGAGAGGTTCTCGGGCACTGAAGCTTTCTTT. Translated, it gives CAISERFSGTEAFF.

The J gene is TRBJ2-1, the V gene TRBV7-6; a possible D gene is TRBD2 (6 bases). The germline V gene has CDR1 SGHVS and CDR2 FNYEAQ. Trimming removed 3 bases at V and 0 bases at J, with 15 bases between. The CDR3 runs to 17 residues. CDR3 in amino acids: CASSFIAVGGSYNEQFF. DNA for the CDR3: TGTGCCAGCAGCTTCATAGCGGTCGGGGGCTCCTACAATGAGCAGTTCTTC.

The CDR3 region has the DNA TGTGCCAGCAGTTTATCGACAGGGACGGGCACTGAAGCTTTCTTT. Protein: CASSLSTGTGTEAFF. The V call is TRBV27, the J call TRBJ1-1; the match to TRBD1 covers 7 bases. CDR3 length: 15 residues. The V gene's germline CDR1 is MNHEY and CDR2 SMNVEV (reference sequence). Unmatched junction bases numbered 5, after V lost 0 bases and J lost 4 bases.

The rearrangement links TRBV25-1 to TRBJ1-2; possible D gene TRBD1, 5 bases. Trimming shortened V by 1 base and J by 6 bases, and 18 bases separated the two germline ends. CDR1 and CDR2 from the germline V gene are MGHDK and SYGVNS. The CDR3 has 16 residues. Written as DNA, the CDR3 is TGTGCCAGCAGTGAATTCAGGGCTGGGGCAGTTGATGGCTACACCTTC. Residues: CASSEFRAGAVDGYTF.

A single count supports this clone. The V and J genes are TRBV7-2 and TRBJ1-2; D is perhaps TRBD1 (5 bases). V shed 1 base and J shed 4 bases, with 16 bases lying between them. This CDR3 is built from 16 residues. The germline V gene has CDR1 SGHTA and CDR2 FQGNSA. This CDR3 reads CASSLVGEAYGYGYTF. The CDR3 coding sequence is TGTGCCAGCAGCTTAGTGGGGGAGGCGTACGGCTATGGCTACACCTTC. Together with reference TRBV7-2 and TRBJ1-2, the CDR3 gives the full variable domain: GAGVSQSPSNKVTEKGKDVELRCDPISGHTALYWYRQSLGQGLEFLIYFQGNSAPDKSGLPSDRFSAERTGGSVSTLTIQRTQQEDSAVYLCASSLVGEAYGYGYTFGSGTRLTVV.

The chain recombines TRBV10-2 with TRBJ2-2, with TRBD1 matching over 7 bases. This CDR3 is built from 14 residues. Unmatched junction bases numbered 6, after V lost 4 bases and J lost 7 bases. Germline CDR1 and CDR2: WSHSY and SAAADI. The CDR3 DNA reads as TGCGCCAGCAGTGTTACAGGGGCGGGCGGGGAGCTGTTTTTT. It encodes CASSVTGAGGELFF.

The chain joins TRBV20-1 to TRBJ1-5; D is unresolved. The CDR3 consists of 14 residues. CDR1 and CDR2 from the germline V gene are DFQATT and SNEGSKA (reference sequence). The V end was cut by 6 bases, the J end by 4 bases, with 16 bases between. CDR3 sequence (DNA): TGCAGTGCGAGTAAAACTCTAGGAAATCAGCCCCAGCATTTT. Amino acids: CSASKTLGNQPQHF.

The chain recombines TRBV5-4 with TRBJ2-3; 8 bases map to TRBD2. V was clipped by 5 bases and J by 5 bases; unmatched bases: 4. Germline-derived CDR1 and CDR2 are SGHNT and YYREEE (reference sequence). CDR3 length: 13 residues. This CDR3 is CASRAGVGDTQYF. The CDR3 nucleotides are TGTGCCAGCAGAGCGGGAGTTGGAGATACGCAGTATTTT.

The genes are TRBV18 and TRBJ1-2; no reliable D call. V was shortened by 3 bases and J by 4 bases, with 12 bases between the two germline ends. Germline CDR1 KGHSH, CDR2 LQKENI. The CDR3 contains 14 residues. CDR3 sequence (DNA): TGTGCCAGCTCACCCTCGGGAGGCGGCTATGGCTACACCTTC. This sequence encodes CASSPSGGGYGYTF.

In this sample, this clone turned up once. The chain links TRBV12-3 or TRBV12-4 to TRBJ2-7; D is possibly TRBD1 (5 bases). This CDR3 is 13 amino acids long. V lost 3 bases and J lost 4, with 10 bases in between. CDR3 in amino acids: CASSFGRAYEQYF. The CDR3, as DNA: TGTGCCAGCAGTTTTGGCAGGGCGTACGAGCAGTACTTC.

The chain couples TRBV6-4 to TRBJ1-2, with TRBD1 identical over 7 bases. The CDR3 contains 15 residues. Germline values: CDR1 MRHNA, CDR2 SNTAGT. V was pared by 2 bases and J by 8 bases, with 11 bases of the junction left unmatched. CDR3 in DNA: TGTGCCAGCAGTGACCACCCCGAGGGGGCAGGAGGCTACACCTTC. Encoded protein: CASSDHPEGAGGYTF.

The genes are TRBV30 and TRBJ1-1; D remains unclear. The CDR3 sequence is 13 residues long. Deletions cut 5 bases from V and 0 bases from J, with 10 bases between. Looked up from germline, CDR1 is GTSNPN and CDR2 is SVGIG (reference sequence). DNA of the CDR3: TGTGCCTGGGCCCCGGGATTGAACACTGAAGCTTTCTTT. It specifies CAWAPGLNTEAFF.

The rearrangement joins TRBV6-4 to TRBJ2-2; D possibly corresponds to TRBD2 (5 bases). V lost 4 bases and J 6 bases, leaving 9 bases between the germline ends. CDR3 size: 13 residues. Germline lookup yields CDR1 MRHNA and CDR2 SNTAGT. CDR3 sequence reads: CASSAGLSGELFF. The CDR3 DNA reads TGTGCCAGCAGTGCCGGACTGTCCGGGGAGCTGTTTTTT.

The genes are TRBV28 and TRBJ1-1, with no clear D. Trimming pared 3 bases from V and 5 bases from J, leaving 7 bases between. CDR1 and CDR2 (germline): MDHEN, SYDVKM. This CDR3 is 12 amino acids long. CDR3 protein: CASSFRETEAFF. The DNA of the CDR3 is TGTGCCAGCAGTTTTAGAGAGACTGAAGCTTTCTTT.

This chain connects TRBV2 to TRBJ2-5, with 9 nucleotides matching TRBD1. The CDR3 is 14 residues long. V shed 6 bases and J 4 bases; nucleotides not matched to a gene: 6. Germline V CDR1 and CDR2: SNHLY, FYNNEI. Here the CDR3 reads CASSVGQGLETQYF. The CDR3, as DNA: TGTGCCAGCAGCGTTGGACAGGGGCTAGAGACCCAGTACTTC.

The rearrangement links TRBV5-1 to TRBJ2-6; unclear D gene. CDR1 is SGHRS and CDR2 is YFSETQ in the germline V gene. The CDR3 is made up of 15 amino acids. V was trimmed by 4 bases and J by 2 bases, leaving 10 bases between them. CDR3 sequence: CASSPSSAGANVLTF. In DNA, the CDR3 is TGCGCCAGCAGCCCTTCGTCGGCTGGGGCCAACGTCCTGACTTTC.

The chain links TRBV6-5 to TRBJ1-3; 10 bases map to TRBD1. In germline, CDR1 is MNHEY, CDR2 SVGAGI. The V gene end was trimmed by 2 bases and the J gene end by 3 bases; junction bases not matched to a gene: 4. The CDR3 consists of 16 residues. The CDR3 spells CASSYADRGLGNTIYF. In DNA form, the CDR3 reads TGTGCCAGCAGTTACGCTGACAGGGGGCTTGGAAACACCATATATTTT.

The chain joins TRBV11-2 to TRBJ1-2; 7 bases match TRBD1. CDR1 and CDR2 from the germline V gene are SGHAT and FQNNGV. The CDR3 is 15 residues long. The trim removed 2 bases at V and 3 bases at J, leaving 6 bases unmatched. Written as DNA, the CDR3 is TGTGCCAGCAGCTTATCAGGGGGAAGGTACTATGGCTACACCTTC. Its translation: CASSLSGGRYYGYTF.